This T cell receptor (beta chain) was captured by sequencing in a study of blood T cell repertoires in COVID-19. The wider study: Samples of COVID-19 (acute and convalescent) were obtained from the United States, Italy and Spain. PBMCs, B-cell-depleted T cells, or T cells were the source of the cDNA or gDNA that made up the material.

Only in-frame clones appear in the TCRdb table, and some are missing; sequencing was by immunoSEQ multiplex PCR. Of some 50,000 clones in the sample, about four fifths were seen once. V was pared by 5 bases and J by 6 bases, with 10 bases of the junction left unmatched. Germline CDR1 reads SEHNR; CDR2 reads FQNEAQ (reference sequence). CDR3 length: 15 residues. Sequenced sample: peripheral blood. This sequence originates from a human donor in a cohort sampled during active COVID-19. This rearrangement joins TRBV7-9 to TRBJ2-1; TRBD1 aligns across 7 bases. The CDR3 nucleotides read TGTGCCAGCAGCGCCCCTTCGAGGGGGCGCAATGAGCAGTTCTTC. Its protein is CASSAPSRGRNEQFF. Together with reference TRBV7-9 and TRBJ2-1, the CDR3 gives the full variable domain: DTGVSQNPRHKITKRGQNVTFRCDPISEHNRLYWYRQTLGQGPEFLTYFQNEAQLEKSRLLSDRFSAERPKGSFSTLEIQRTEQGDSAMYLCASSAPSRGRNEQFFGPGTRLTVL.